What follows is one T cell receptor (beta chain) and its context. The antigen is undetermined. The entry originates in a study of cytomegalovirus exposure and HLA in healthy donors. Study outcomes and limitations: TCR beta chains associated with HLA were, in a later analysis, more clonally expanded than equally common others. Common viral pathogens seemed to be connected with several of the most significant clusters, according to a later analysis.

CDR1 is MNHEY and CDR2 is SVGAGI in the germline V gene. This CDR3 has 15 amino acids. The ends lost 0 bases at V and 2 bases at J; junction bases unmatched: 3. In the PCR, 60 Vbeta and 13 Jbeta primers were used. Repertoires were generated with immunoSEQ multiplex PCR, while TCRdb's copy carries only in-frame clones and drops some. Reported are about 210,000 clones; the ten largest clones contain approximately 1%. V usage is TRBV6-5 and J usage is TRBJ2-7, with 8 bases aligning to TRBD1. Source material: PBMCs. This TCR derives from a woman aged 25 to 39 in good health and CMV-seropositive. The CDR3 here is CASSYSDRAPYEQYF. DNA for the CDR3: TGTGCCAGCAGTTACTCGGACAGGGCCCCCTACGAGCAGTACTTC.